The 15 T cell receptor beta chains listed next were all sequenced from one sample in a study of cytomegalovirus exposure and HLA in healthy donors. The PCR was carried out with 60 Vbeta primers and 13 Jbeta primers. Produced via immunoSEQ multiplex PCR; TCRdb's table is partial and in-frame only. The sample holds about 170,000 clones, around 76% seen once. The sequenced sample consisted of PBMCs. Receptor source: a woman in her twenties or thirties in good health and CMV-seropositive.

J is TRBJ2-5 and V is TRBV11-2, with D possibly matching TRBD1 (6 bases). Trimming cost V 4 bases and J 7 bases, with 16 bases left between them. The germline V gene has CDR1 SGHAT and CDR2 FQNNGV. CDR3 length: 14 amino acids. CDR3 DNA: TGTGCCAGCAGCTGGGGGCAGGGGTCGTCGACCCAGTACTTC. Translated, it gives CASSWGQGSSTQYF.

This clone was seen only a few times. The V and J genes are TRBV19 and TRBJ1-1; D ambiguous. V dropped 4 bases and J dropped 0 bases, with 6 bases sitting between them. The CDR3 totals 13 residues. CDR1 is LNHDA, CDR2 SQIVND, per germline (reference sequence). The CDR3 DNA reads TGTGCCAGTAGTAGGGCTTTGAACACTGAAGCTTTCTTT. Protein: CASSRALNTEAFF. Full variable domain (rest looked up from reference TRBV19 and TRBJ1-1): DGGITQSPKYLFRKEGQNVTLSCEQNLNHDAMYWYRQDPGQGLRLIYYSQIVNDFQKGDIAEGYSVSREKKESFPLTVTSAQKNPTAFYLCASSRALNTEAFFGQGTRLTVV.

The CDR3 nucleotides read TGTGCCAGCAGCGAACCGGGACAGCCCTATGGCTACACCTTC. As protein: CASSEPGQPYGYTF. The V and J genes are TRBV13 and TRBJ1-2, with 7 bases identical to TRBD1. With 5 bases clipped from V and 4 bases from J, the junction kept 7 bases outside the gene matches. The CDR3 is made up of 14 amino acids. Germline CDR1 PRHDT, CDR2 FYEKMQ (reference sequence).

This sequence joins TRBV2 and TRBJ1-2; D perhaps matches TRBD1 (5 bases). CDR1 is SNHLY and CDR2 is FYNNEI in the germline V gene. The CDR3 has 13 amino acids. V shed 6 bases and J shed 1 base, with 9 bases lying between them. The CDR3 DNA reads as TGTGCCAGCAGAAGCGACAGTAACTATGGCTACACCTTC. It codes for CASRSDSNYGYTF.

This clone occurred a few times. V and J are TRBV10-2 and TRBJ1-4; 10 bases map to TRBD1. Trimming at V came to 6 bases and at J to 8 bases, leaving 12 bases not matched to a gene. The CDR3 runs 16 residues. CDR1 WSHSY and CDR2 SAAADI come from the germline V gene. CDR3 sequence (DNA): TGCGCCAGCAGCGACCGACAGGGGGCGTCAGAAGAAAAACTGTTTTTT. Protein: CASSDRQGASEEKLFF.

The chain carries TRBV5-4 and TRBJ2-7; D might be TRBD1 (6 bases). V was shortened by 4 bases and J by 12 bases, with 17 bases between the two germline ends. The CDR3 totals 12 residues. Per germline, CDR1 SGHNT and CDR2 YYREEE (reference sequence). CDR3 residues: CASSQDRSNLYF. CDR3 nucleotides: TGTGCCAGCAGCCAAGACAGGTCCAACCTGTACTTC.

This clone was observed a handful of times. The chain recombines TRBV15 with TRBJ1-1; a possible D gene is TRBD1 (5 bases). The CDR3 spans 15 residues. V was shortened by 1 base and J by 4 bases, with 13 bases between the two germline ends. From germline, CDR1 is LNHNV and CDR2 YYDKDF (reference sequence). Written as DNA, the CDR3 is TGTGCCACCAGCAGAGTTCAGGAGGGGAGCACTGAAGCTTTCTTT. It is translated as CATSRVQEGSTEAFF.

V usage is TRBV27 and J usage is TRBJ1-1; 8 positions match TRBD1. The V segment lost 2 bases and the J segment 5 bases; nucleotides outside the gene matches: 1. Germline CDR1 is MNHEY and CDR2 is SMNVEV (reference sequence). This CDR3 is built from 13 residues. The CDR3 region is CASSLNRGTEAFF. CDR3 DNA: TGTGCCAGCAGTTTAAACAGGGGGACTGAAGCTTTCTTT.

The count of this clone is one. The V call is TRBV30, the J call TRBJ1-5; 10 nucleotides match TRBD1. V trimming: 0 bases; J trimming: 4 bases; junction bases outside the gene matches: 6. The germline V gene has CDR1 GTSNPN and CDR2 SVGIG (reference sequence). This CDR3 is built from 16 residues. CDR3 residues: CAWSVLGTGENQPQHF. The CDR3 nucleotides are TGTGCCTGGAGTGTACTTGGGACAGGGGAAAATCAGCCCCAGCATTTT.

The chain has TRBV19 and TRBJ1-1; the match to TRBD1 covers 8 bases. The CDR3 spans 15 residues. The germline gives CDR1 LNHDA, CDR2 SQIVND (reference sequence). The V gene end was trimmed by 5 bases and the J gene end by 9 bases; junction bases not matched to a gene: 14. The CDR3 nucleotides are TGTGCCAGTAGTCCGGAGGACAGGGACCTTCGTAAAGCTTTCTTT. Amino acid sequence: CASSPEDRDLRKAFF. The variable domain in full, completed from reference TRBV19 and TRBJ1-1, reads DGGITQSPKYLFRKEGQNVTLSCEQNLNHDAMYWYRQDPGQGLRLIYYSQIVNDFQKGDIAEGYSVSREKKESFPLTVTSAQKNPTAFYLCASSPEDRDLRKAFFGQGTRLTVV.

The CDR3 region has the DNA TGTGCCAGCAGACCTAATTCCGGGACTAGTCGCGAGCAGTACTTC. Amino acid sequence: CASRPNSGTSREQYF. The J gene is TRBJ2-7, the V gene TRBV7-9; TRBD2 matches at 8 bases. The V segment lost 6 bases and the J segment 6 bases; nucleotides outside the gene matches: 13. The germline CDR1 and CDR2 sequences are SEHNR and FQNEAQ (reference sequence). The length of the CDR3 is 15 residues. Based on the CDR3 plus reference TRBV7-9 and TRBJ2-7, the full variable domain is DTGVSQNPRHKITKRGQNVTFRCDPISEHNRLYWYRQTLGQGPEFLTYFQNEAQLEKSRLLSDRFSAERPKGSFSTLEIQRTEQGDSAMYLCASRPNSGTSREQYFGPGTRLTVT.

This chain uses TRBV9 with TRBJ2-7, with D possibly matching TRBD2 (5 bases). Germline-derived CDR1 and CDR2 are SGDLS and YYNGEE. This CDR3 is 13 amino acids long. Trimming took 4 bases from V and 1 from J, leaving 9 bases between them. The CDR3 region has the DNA TGTGCCAGCAGCCCGGACTCGTCCTACGAGCAGTACTTC. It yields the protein CASSPDSSYEQYF.

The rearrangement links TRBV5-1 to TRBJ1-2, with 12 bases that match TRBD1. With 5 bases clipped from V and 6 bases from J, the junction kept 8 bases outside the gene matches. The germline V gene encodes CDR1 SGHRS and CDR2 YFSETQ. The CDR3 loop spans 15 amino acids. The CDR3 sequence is CASRRPGQGADGYTF. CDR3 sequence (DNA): TGCGCCAGCAGGCGTCCGGGACAGGGGGCCGATGGCTACACCTTC.

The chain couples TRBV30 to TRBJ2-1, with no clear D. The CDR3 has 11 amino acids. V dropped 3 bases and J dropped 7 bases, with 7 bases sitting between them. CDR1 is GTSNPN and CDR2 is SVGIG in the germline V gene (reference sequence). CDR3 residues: CAWSPFNEQFF. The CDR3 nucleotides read TGTGCCTGGAGCCCTTTTAATGAGCAGTTCTTC.

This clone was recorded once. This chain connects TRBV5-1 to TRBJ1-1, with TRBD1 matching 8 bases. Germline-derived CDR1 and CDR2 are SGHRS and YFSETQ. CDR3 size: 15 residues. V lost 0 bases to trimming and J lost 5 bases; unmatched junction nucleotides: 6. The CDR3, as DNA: TGCGCCAGCAGCTTGGATCCAGGGGGCCTGACTGAAGCTTTCTTT. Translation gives CASSLDPGGLTEAFF.